Following are 11 T cell receptor beta chains from one sample sequenced in a study of vaccination effects on CD4 cells after COVID-19. The antigens of these receptors remain unknown. With about 9 days of culture completed, CD4+ T cells were isolated. Repertoires were generated with immunoSEQ multiplex PCR, while TCRdb's copy carries only in-frame clones and drops some. This repertoire shows some 50,000 clones, approximately 70% found once; its top ten account for roughly 5%. This specimen was CD4+ T cells from PBMCs cultured without peptide, taken before COVID-19 vaccination. All receptors derive from a human donor who received a COVID-19 vaccine.

This chain uses TRBV13 with TRBJ2-3, with 8 nucleotides matching TRBD2. Unmatched junction bases numbered 5, after V lost 0 bases and J lost 3 bases. The CDR3 length is 16 residues. Germline CDR1 is PRHDT and CDR2 is FYEKMQ (reference sequence). Written as DNA, the CDR3 is TGTGCCAGCAGCTTAGGTACGGGGGGGCCAACAGATACGCAGTATTTT. It encodes CASSLGTGGPTDTQYF.

This clone occurred a few times. The genes are TRBV7-9 and TRBJ2-7, with 10 bases fitting TRBD2. Germline CDR1 and CDR2: SEHNR and FQNEAQ (reference sequence). The V gene end was trimmed by 5 bases and the J gene end by 0 bases; junction bases not matched to a gene: 13. This CDR3 has 18 amino acids. The CDR3 loop reads CASSLRGASGGHSYEQYF. The CDR3 DNA reads TGTGCCAGCAGCCTGAGGGGGGCTAGCGGGGGCCACTCCTACGAGCAGTACTTC.

This clone was seen only once. The gene calls are TRBV7-2 and TRBJ1-1; D gene ambiguous. With 5 bases removed from V and 4 bases from J, the gap between germline ends came to 11 bases. The germline V gene has CDR1 SGHTA and CDR2 FQGNSA. CDR3 length: 13 amino acids. CDR3 sequence (DNA): TGTGCCAGCAGCCGCGATAGGGTCACTGAAGCTTTCTTT. It specifies CASSRDRVTEAFF.

The V call is TRBV9, the J call TRBJ1-5; D not certain. Germline loops: CDR1 SGDLS, CDR2 YYNGEE. V shed 7 bases and J shed 5 bases, with 7 bases lying between them. The CDR3 totals 11 residues. CDR3 loop: CASGRDQPQHF. The DNA for the CDR3 is TGTGCCAGCGGTCGGGATCAGCCCCAGCATTTT.

This chain uses TRBV29-1 with TRBJ1-2; 8 bases agree with TRBD1. This CDR3 spans 12 amino acids. From germline, CDR1 is SQVTM and CDR2 ANQGSEA. The V gene end was trimmed by 4 bases and the J gene end by 8 bases; junction bases not matched to a gene: 6. CDR3 DNA: TGCAGCGTTGTGACAGGGGAAAGCGGCTACACCTTC. Translating it yields CSVVTGESGYTF. Complete variable domain (other parts from reference TRBV29-1 and TRBJ1-2): SAVISQKPSRDICQRGTSLTIQCQVDSQVTMMFWYRQQPGQSLTLIATANQGSEATYESGFVIDKFPISRPNLTFSTLTVSNMSPEDSSIYLCSVVTGESGYTFGSGTRLTVV.

This chain links TRBV7-6 with TRBJ2-2, with TRBD1 matching 8 bases. V lost 1 base and J lost 6; bases outside the gene matches: 7. Germline CDR1 and CDR2: SGHVS and FNYEAQ. The CDR3 totals 16 residues. The CDR3 DNA sequence: TGTGCCAGCAGCTTAGTTGCAGGGGGCTACTCCGGGGAGCTGTTTTTT. Translating it yields CASSLVAGGYSGELFF.

Only a few counts were recorded for this clone. CDR3: CASSPRLAGGYEQFF. The CDR3 nucleotides are TGTGCCAGCAGCCCCCGACTAGCGGGGGGCTATGAGCAGTTCTTC. The chain is built from TRBV4-2 and TRBJ2-1; TRBD2 matches at 13 bases. The CDR3 sequence is 15 residues long. The ends lost 4 bases at V and 8 bases at J; junction bases unmatched: 5. CDR1 is LGHNA, CDR2 YNFKEQ, per germline.

This clone was observed a few times. The chain recombines TRBV5-4 with TRBJ2-4; a possible D gene is TRBD1 (6 bases). From germline, CDR1 is SGHNT and CDR2 YYREEE (reference sequence). Between the trimmed V and J ends, which lost 0 bases and 10 bases, there was a span of 11 bases. The CDR3 runs 13 residues. CDR3 DNA sequence: TGTGCCAGCAGCTTGGAGGCAGGGGATATTCAGTACTTC. Its translation: CASSLEAGDIQYF.

This clone was recorded once. The gene calls are TRBV4-2 and TRBJ2-5; D might be TRBD2 (6 bases). Germline lookup yields CDR1 LGHNA and CDR2 YNFKEQ. This CDR3 is 15 amino acids long. V was pared by 6 bases and J by 1 base, with 15 bases between. Written as DNA, the CDR3 is TGTGCCAGCAGTATAACCGGGACTGGCCAAGAGACCCAGTACTTC. As protein: CASSITGTGQETQYF.

The chain uses TRBV10-2 and TRBJ2-7, with 9 bases lining up with TRBD2. The CDR3 consists of 12 residues. CDR1 is WSHSY, CDR2 SAAADI, per germline. With 8 bases clipped from V and 4 bases from J, the junction kept 3 bases outside the gene matches. The CDR3 bases are TGCGCCAGCGCTAGCGGGGCTTACGAGCAGTACTTC. Its protein product is CASASGAYEQYF.

The chain links TRBV7-8 to TRBJ1-2; TRBD1 matches 8 bases. This CDR3 has 14 residues. The V and J ends lost 5 bases and 2 bases, in that order; junction bases with no gene match: 4. Germline V lookup: CDR1 SGHVS, CDR2 FQNEAQ. DNA of the CDR3: TGTGCCAGCAGCGCGGGACAGGAAAACTATGGCTACACCTTC. It is translated as CASSAGQENYGYTF.